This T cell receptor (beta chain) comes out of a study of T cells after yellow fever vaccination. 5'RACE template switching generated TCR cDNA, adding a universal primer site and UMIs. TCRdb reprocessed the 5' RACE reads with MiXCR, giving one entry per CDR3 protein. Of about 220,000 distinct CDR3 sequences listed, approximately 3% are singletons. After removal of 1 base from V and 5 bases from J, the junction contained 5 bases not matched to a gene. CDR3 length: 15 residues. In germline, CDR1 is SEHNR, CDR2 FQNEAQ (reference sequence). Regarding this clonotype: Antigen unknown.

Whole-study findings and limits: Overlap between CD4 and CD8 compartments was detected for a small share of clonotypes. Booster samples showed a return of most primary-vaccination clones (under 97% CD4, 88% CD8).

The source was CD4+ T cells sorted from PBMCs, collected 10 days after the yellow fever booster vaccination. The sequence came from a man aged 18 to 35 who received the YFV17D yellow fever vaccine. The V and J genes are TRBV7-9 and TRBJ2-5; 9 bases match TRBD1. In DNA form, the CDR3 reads TGTGCCAGCAGCTTAGTACAGGGGGCCATGGAGACCCAGTACTTC. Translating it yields CASSLVQGAMETQYF.